What follows are 10 T cell receptor beta chains derived from one specimen sequenced in a study of T cell changes during pregnancy in multiple sclerosis. Assay: immunoSEQ multiplex PCR; the TCRdb copy retains only in-frame clones and omits some. The sample includes roughly 42,000 clones, approximately 91% of them seen just once. This material consisted of CD8+ T cells from peripheral blood mononuclear cells, taken in the third trimester of pregnancy. The receptors were gathered from a female donor with multiple sclerosis, enrolled in a pregnancy study.

The genes are TRBV19 and TRBJ1-5; the D is unclear. The V end lost 3 bases, the J end lost 2 bases, and 8 bases lay between the germline ends. Germline values: CDR1 LNHDA, CDR2 SQIVND (reference sequence). This CDR3 region has 14 residues. CDR3 DNA: TGTGCCAGTAGTATTACCCCGGGCAATCAGCCCCAGCATTTT. Translated: CASSITPGNQPQHF.

The DNA for the CDR3 is TGCAGCGTGGAGGGCCGCCAGCCCCAGCATTTT. As protein: CSVEGRQPQHF. The V gene is TRBV29-1, the J gene TRBJ1-5; no firm D call. CDR3 length equals 11 residues. Germline loops: CDR1 SQVTM, CDR2 ANQGSEA. V was trimmed by 6 bases and J by 7 bases, leaving 10 bases between them. Full variable domain (outside the CDR3, taken from reference TRBV29-1 and TRBJ1-5): SAVISQKPSRDICQRGTSLTIQCQVDSQVTMMFWYRQQPGQSLTLIATANQGSEATYESGFVIDKFPISRPNLTFSTLTVSNMSPEDSSIYLCSVEGRQPQHFGDGTRLSIL.

This chain joins TRBV11-3 and TRBJ1-2; 7 nucleotides line up with TRBD1. Unmatched junction bases numbered 3, after V lost 8 bases and J lost 0 bases. The CDR3 has 13 residues. Germline V gene lookup returns CDR1 SGHNT and CDR2 YENEEA. CDR3 sequence reads: CASGDRANYGYTF. CDR3 nucleotide sequence: TGTGCCAGCGGGGACAGAGCTAACTATGGCTACACCTTC.

V is TRBV2 and J is TRBJ2-5; TRBD1 might be the D (5 bases). The CDR3 sequence is 12 residues long. V was clipped by 6 bases and J by 5 bases, with 10 bases between them. CDR1 SNHLY and CDR2 FYNNEI come from the germline V gene. CDR3 coding DNA: TGTGCCAGCAGGATGACAGCGGAGACCCAGTACTTC. As protein: CASRMTAETQYF.

The chain recombines TRBV27 with TRBJ2-5, with 9 bases aligning to TRBD1. Germline lookup yields CDR1 MNHEY and CDR2 SMNVEV (reference sequence). The CDR3 totals 14 residues. The V segment lost 5 bases and the J segment 6 bases; nucleotides outside the gene matches: 7. This CDR3 reads CASSAGQGPQTQYF. The CDR3 DNA sequence: TGTGCCAGCAGTGCCGGACAGGGGCCGCAGACCCAGTACTTC.

The J gene is TRBJ1-1, the V gene TRBV9; D may be TRBD1 (5 bases). Germline assignment: CDR1 SGDLS and CDR2 YYNGEE. The CDR3 covers 13 residues. V was clipped by 4 bases and J by 7 bases, with 14 bases between them. DNA for the CDR3: TGTGCCAGCAGCATCGGGGGAGCGGATGAAGCTTTCTTT. Amino acids: CASSIGGADEAFF.

The rearrangement uses TRBV27 and TRBJ2-1; 7 positions match TRBD1. Trimming at V came to 1 base and at J to 5 bases, leaving 5 bases not matched to a gene. The germline V gene has CDR1 MNHEY and CDR2 SMNVEV (reference sequence). This CDR3 spans 15 amino acids. CDR3: CASSLFEGADNEQFF. DNA of the CDR3: TGTGCCAGCAGTTTATTCGAGGGGGCGGACAATGAGCAGTTCTTC.

This clone was seen only a few times. At the DNA level, this CDR3 is encoded by other sequences in the same sample as well. This chain uses TRBV27 with TRBJ1-1; D possibly corresponds to TRBD1 (5 bases). The CDR3 is made up of 13 amino acids. In germline, CDR1 is MNHEY, CDR2 SMNVEV (reference sequence). V was pared by 3 bases and J by 4 bases, with 9 bases between. The CDR3 coding sequence is TGTGCCAGCAGTTTGGGCAGGGCCACTGAAGCTTTCTTT. It encodes CASSLGRATEAFF.

This clone was seen a single time. CDR3 in amino acids: CASSLGPPNEQYF. The DNA for the CDR3 is TGTGCCAGCAGTTTGGGCCCCCCCAACGAGCAGTACTTC. The gene calls are TRBV27 and TRBJ2-7; D is uncertain. With 3 bases removed from V and 5 bases from J, the gap between germline ends came to 11 bases. Looked up from germline, CDR1 is MNHEY and CDR2 is SMNVEV (reference sequence). The CDR3 loop spans 13 amino acids.

V and J are TRBV4-3 and TRBJ2-7; maybe TRBD1 (5 bases). This CDR3 is built from 14 residues. Germline V gene lookup returns CDR1 LGHNA and CDR2 YSLEER. V was trimmed by 2 bases and J by 2 bases, leaving 10 bases between them. Here the CDR3 reads CASSQSREPYEQYF. The CDR3 nucleotides are TGCGCCAGCAGCCAATCCAGGGAACCCTACGAGCAGTACTTC.